This T cell receptor (beta chain) was recovered during a study of technical replicates of blood from a handful of donors. Sequenced by immunoSEQ multiplex PCR; TCRdb stores in-frame clones only, minus some. The sample has almost 90,000 clones; approximately 94% are singletons. The CDR3 loop spans 13 amino acids. Germline lookup yields CDR1 SGHVS and CDR2 FNYEAQ. The germline V and J ends were trimmed by 2 bases and 1 base, with 4 bases remaining between them. Sequences were obtained from T cells isolated from PBMCs. The chain combines TRBV7-6 with TRBJ2-3; D unresolved. This sequence originates from a human donor in good health. CDR3 sequence reads: CASSLYGTDTQYF. Written as DNA, the CDR3 is TGTGCCAGCAGCTTATATGGCACAGATACGCAGTATTTT.